These T cell receptor beta chains were read from a single sample in a study of OX40 agonist ivuxolimab in advanced cancers. Produced via immunoSEQ multiplex PCR; TCRdb's table is partial and in-frame only. The profile shows around 80,000 clones, approximately 83% of them singletons. Sequences were derived from CD4+ or CD8+ T cells sorted from blood, sampled in a trial of the OX40 agonist ivuxolimab. These receptors came from an adult with an advanced solid tumor such as melanoma, head and neck, liver or kidney cancer. Both conserved end residues are part of each CDR3. Each record gives: clone size, J gene, V gene, D gene, CDR3 protein, CDR3 DNA. The D gene is left open where the match is weak. Only some rows state a clone size, as once, few, many or a class for expanded clones.

>-|TRBJ1-3|TRBV19|-
CASSGLEKGFGNTIYF
TGTGCCAGTAGTGGATTAGAAAAGGGATTTGGAAACACCATATATTTT
>-|TRBJ1-5|TRBV19|TRBD1
CASSSLDRGNNQPQHF
TGTGCCAGTTCTTCACTGGACAGGGGTAACAATCAGCCCCAGCATTTT
>-|TRBJ2-7|TRBV11-2|-
CASSLSWVPGQAYEQYF
TGTGCCAGCAGCTTATCCTGGGTCCCGGGACAAGCCTACGAGCAGTACTTC
>-|TRBJ1-2|TRBV27|TRBD1
CASSFRDSGESGYTF
TGTGCCAGCAGTTTCCGGGACAGTGGGGAGAGTGGCTACACCTTC
>once|TRBJ2-6|TRBV11-3|-
CASSFLGPGANVLTF
TGTGCCAGCAGCTTCTTAGGGCCAGGGGCCAACGTCCTGACTTTC
>-|TRBJ2-7|TRBV19|TRBD1
CASSPGQGKGEQYF
TGTGCCAGTAGTCCCGGACAGGGTAAAGGCGAGCAGTACTTC
>once|TRBJ2-7|TRBV6-1|-
CASSELGYEQYF
TGTGCCAGCAGTGAATTAGGGTACGAGCAGTACTTC
>many|TRBJ2-1|TRBV4-2|-
CASSQDKSEYNEQFF
TGTGCCAGCAGCCAAGATAAATCAGAGTACAATGAGCAGTTCTTC
>-|TRBJ1-1|TRBV29-1|TRBD1
CSVETGGNTEAFF
TGCAGCGTGGAGACAGGGGGCAACACTGAAGCTTTCTTT
>-|TRBJ1-5|TRBV6-5|-
CASTKQEMQPQHF
TGTGCCAGCACCAAACAGGAGATGCAGCCCCAGCATTTT
>-|TRBJ2-1|TRBV6-5|TRBD2
CASSQGTSGYNEQFF
TGTGCCAGCAGTCAAGGGACTAGCGGATACAATGAGCAGTTCTTC
>-|TRBJ2-7|TRBV11-2|-
CASSHGRSGEQYF
TGTGCCAGCAGCCACGGACGTTCCGGGGAGCAGTACTTC
>-|TRBJ2-3|TRBV19|TRBD1
CASSIDRTGVRTDTQYF
TGTGCCAGTAGTATAGATCGTACAGGGGTTCGGACAGATACGCAGTATTTT
>-|TRBJ2-7|TRBV7-6|-
CASSPRGGSKGEGQYF
TGTGCCAGCAGCCCACGAGGGGGGTCCAAGGGAGAGGGGCAGTACTTC
>-|TRBJ1-6|TRBV30|-
CAWTLGAGSPLHF
TGTGCCTGGACTCTGGGGGCCGGATCACCCCTCCACTTT
>-|TRBJ2-3|TRBV29-1|TRBD2
CSVASGTSPDTQYF
TGCAGCGTCGCCTCCGGGACTAGTCCAGATACGCAGTATTTT
>few|TRBJ1-1|TRBV5-6|-
CASRPGPTGTEAFF
TGTGCCAGCAGACCCGGGCCCACGGGGACTGAAGCTTTCTTT
>-|TRBJ2-2|TRBV4-1|-
CASSQDLSRELFF
TGCGCCAGCAGCCAAGATCTTTCCCGGGAGCTGTTTTTT
>once|TRBJ1-2|TRBV15|TRBD1
CATSRRPGTGVYGYTF
TGTGCCACCAGCAGACGGCCCGGGACAGGGGTCTATGGCTACACCTTC
>few|TRBJ1-4|TRBV2|-
CASSERAGQLNEKLFF
TGTGCCAGCAGTGAAAGGGCGGGGCAGCTTAATGAAAAACTGTTTTTT
>-|TRBJ2-3|TRBV7-6|TRBD1
CASTTQGAFGDTQYF
TGTGCCAGCACCACACAGGGGGCATTTGGAGATACGCAGTATTTT
>-|TRBJ2-7|TRBV19|TRBD2
CASSPGLAGYEQYF
TGTGCCAGTAGTCCCGGACTAGCGGGATACGAGCAGTACTTC
>-|TRBJ2-1|TRBV7-3|TRBD2
CASSLWAGEYNEQFF
TGTGCCAGCAGCTTATGGGCGGGAGAGTACAATGAGCAGTTCTTC
>-|TRBJ1-4|TRBV14|-
CASSLFGASEKLFF
TGTGCCAGCAGCCTTTTCGGGGCTTCTGAAAAACTGTTTTTT
>-|TRBJ1-1|TRBV10-3|-
CAIRGSGGGTEAFF
TGTGCCATCAGGGGCTCCGGGGGGGGCACTGAAGCTTTCTTT
>-|TRBJ2-5|TRBV6-5|TRBD1
CASSPGTGWETQYF
TGTGCCAGCAGTCCTGGGACAGGCTGGGAGACCCAGTACTTC
>-|TRBJ2-3|TRBV4-1|-
CASSRLKGGNPDTQYF
TGCGCCAGCAGCCGCCTTAAGGGCGGGAACCCAGATACGCAGTATTTT
>-|TRBJ2-7|TRBV7-2|-
CASSFSLRAPGEQYF
TGTGCCAGCAGCTTCTCCCTCAGGGCTCCGGGGGAGCAGTACTTC
>-|TRBJ2-1|TRBV5-6|-
CASHRDPTYNEQFF
TGTGCCAGCCACCGGGACCCCACCTACAATGAGCAGTTCTTC
>-|TRBJ1-1|TRBV19|-
CASRPRGSDTEAFF
TGTGCCAGCAGACCTAGGGGCTCCGACACTGAAGCTTTCTTT
>-|TRBJ2-5|TRBV5-1|TRBD2
CASSSGGGLAEETQYF
TGCGCCAGCAGCTCTGGGGGTGGGCTAGCGGAAGAGACCCAGTACTTC
>-|TRBJ1-2|TRBV6-5|-
CASSYGSSDYGYTF
TGTGCCAGCAGTTACGGTAGCTCCGACTATGGCTACACCTTC
>few|TRBJ2-3|TRBV11-3|TRBD2
CASSSGTSGTDTQYF
TGTGCCAGCAGCTCCGGGACTAGCGGCACAGATACGCAGTATTTT
>-|TRBJ2-4|TRBV7-2|TRBD1
CASSRGTGEFLQYF
TGTGCCAGCAGCCGGGGGACAGGGGAATTCCTTCAGTACTTC
>-|TRBJ2-7|TRBV21-1|-
CASSSTRDRYTSSSYEQYF
TGTGCCAGCAGCAGCACCCGGGACAGGTATACCTCAAGCTCCTACGAGCAGTACTTC
>-|TRBJ1-5|TRBV7-2|-
CASSSNPVGVNQPQHF
TGTGCCAGCAGCTCAAACCCGGTAGGGGTCAATCAGCCCCAGCATTTT
>-|TRBJ1-6|TRBV11-2|TRBD1
CASSLETGGSSPLHF
TGTGCCAGCAGCTTAGAGACAGGGGGGAGTTCACCCCTCCACTTT
>-|TRBJ2-1|TRBV7-2|-
CASSYRRPVGGAYNEQFF
TGTGCCAGCAGCTACAGACGCCCCGTGGGGGGGGCTTACAATGAGCAGTTCTTC
>-|TRBJ2-5|TRBV12-5|TRBD2
CASGLGLAEQETQYF
TGTGCTAGTGGTCTGGGACTAGCGGAACAAGAGACCCAGTACTTC
>-|TRBJ2-1|TRBV5-5|TRBD2
CASSPGGDSYNEQFF
TGTGCCAGCAGCCCTGGGGGGGACTCCTACAATGAGCAGTTCTTC
>-|TRBJ2-5|TRBV4-3|-
CASSQGRDLQETQYF
TGCGCCAGCAGCCAAGGAAGGGACCTCCAAGAGACCCAGTACTTC
>-|TRBJ1-1|TRBV13|-
CASSLFTGRTEAFF
TGTGCCAGCAGCTTATTTACGGGGCGGACTGAAGCTTTCTTT
>-|TRBJ2-1|TRBV7-2|-
CASSSDLKSSYNEQFF
TGTGCCAGCAGCTCGGACTTAAAGAGCTCCTACAATGAGCAGTTCTTC
>once|TRBJ1-5|TRBV6-5|-
CASSYSQGSHQPQHF
TGTGCCAGCAGTTACTCCCAGGGGTCGCATCAGCCCCAGCATTTT
>-|TRBJ1-2|TRBV4-2|TRBD1
CASSQEVGGVKDGYTF
TGTGCCAGCAGCCAAGAAGTAGGGGGCGTTAAGGATGGCTACACCTTC
>once|TRBJ1-1|TRBV6-4|-
CASSDSMGRAFF
TGTGCCAGCAGTGACTCGATGGGAAGAGCTTTCTTT
>-|TRBJ2-7|TRBV6-6|TRBD2
CASSSQAGGASYEQYF
TGTGCCAGCAGCTCCCAAGCGGGAGGAGCTTCCTACGAGCAGTACTTC
>-|TRBJ1-2|TRBV6-5|-
CASSRGFGDGYTF
TGTGCCAGCAGTAGGGGGTTCGGGGATGGCTACACCTTC
>-|TRBJ2-3|TRBV4-3|TRBD2
CASSQGTSGGGTDTQYF
TGCGCCAGCAGCCAGGGGACTAGCGGGGGTGGCACAGATACGCAGTATTTT
>-|TRBJ1-6|TRBV10-3|-
CATRQDGNSPLHF
TGTGCCACGAGACAGGACGGCAATTCACCCCTCCACTTT
>-|TRBJ2-1|TRBV7-3|TRBD2
CASSEREGLGYNEQFF
TGTGCCAGCAGCGAACGGGAGGGCCTAGGCTACAATGAGCAGTTCTTC